This entry concerns a single T cell receptor beta chain. Its target is not known. The sample belongs to a study of CD4+ T cells in melanoma. Study results and limitations: A reported correlation linked neoantigen-specific CD4+ T cells to CD8+, macrophage and B cell function. In melanoma, neoantigen-specific CD4+ T cells reportedly differed in differentiation state.

From germline, CDR1 is SGHVS and CDR2 FQNEAQ. The CDR3 is made up of 16 amino acids. The V gene lost 1 base and the J gene lost 3 bases, with 15 bases spanning the gap. TCRdb keeps only in-frame clones here, not all; method: immunoSEQ multiplex PCR. This sample has 50,000 or so clones, with about 88% found just once. The V and J genes are TRBV7-8 and TRBJ1-1; maybe TRBD1 (5 bases). The clonotype comes from a human donor with melanoma. The sample taken for sequencing was peripheral blood. The CDR3 nucleotides are TGTGCCAGCAGCTTAGGTTCCTGGGGACGGGACACTGAAGCTTTCTTT. It encodes CASSLGSWGRDTEAFF.